The 25 T cell receptor beta chains given below trace back to one sample, sequenced in a study of blood T cell repertoires in COVID-19. Generated by immunoSEQ multiplex PCR, the TCRdb table keeps only in-frame clones and is missing some. The table has roughly 150,000 clones, 83% seen once. The sequenced material came from peripheral blood. These TCRs come from a woman in her seventies who had recovered from COVID-19.

The chain is built from TRBV6-5 and TRBJ1-5; 9 bases map to TRBD1. The germline V gene encodes CDR1 MNHEY and CDR2 SVGAGI. The CDR3 has 14 residues. V was clipped by 8 bases and J by 4 bases; unmatched bases: 6. CDR3 loop: CASLTGGRNQPQHF. The CDR3 nucleotides are TGTGCCAGCCTTACAGGGGGCCGGAATCAGCCCCAGCATTTT.

This chain links TRBV6-5 with TRBJ2-1, with D perhaps matching TRBD2 (5 bases). Deletions cut 4 bases from V and 9 bases from J, with 13 bases between. Germline V gene sequence: CDR1 MNHEY, CDR2 SVGAGI. The CDR3 sequence is 13 residues long. CDR3: CASSSSYAGEQFF. CDR3 coding DNA: TGTGCCAGCAGTTCCTCATACGCGGGTGAGCAGTTCTTC.

The rearrangement uses TRBV5-6 and TRBJ1-5; the D gene is possibly TRBD1 (6 bases). This CDR3 has 14 amino acids. V was trimmed by 4 bases and J by 1 base, leaving 9 bases between them. CDR1 is SGHDT, CDR2 YYEEEE, per germline. CDR3 in amino acids: CASSRQVSNQPQHF. The CDR3 coding sequence is TGTGCCAGCAGCCGACAGGTCAGCAATCAGCCCCAGCATTTT.

The chain has TRBV5-4 and TRBJ1-1; TRBD1 is a possible D gene (5 bases). This CDR3 contains 14 residues. Trimming stripped 4 bases from V and 1 base from J, with 11 bases between. Germline CDR1 and CDR2: SGHNT and YYREEE (reference sequence). The CDR3 sequence is CASSPGLGNTEAFF. The CDR3 nucleotides read TGTGCCAGCAGCCCGGGACTGGGGAACACTGAAGCTTTCTTT. Full variable domain (remainder filled in from reference TRBV5-4 and TRBJ1-1): ETGVTQSPTHLIKTRGQQVTLRCSSQSGHNTVSWYQQALGQGPQFIFQYYREEENGRGNFPPRFSGLQFPNYSSELNVNALELDDSALYLCASSPGLGNTEAFFGQGTRLTVV.

The V call is TRBV10-3, the J call TRBJ2-3, with 11 bases fitting TRBD2. CDR3 length: 15 amino acids. V lost 8 bases, J lost 6 bases, and 10 bases stayed unmatched. Germline V gene sequence: CDR1 ENHRY, CDR2 SYGVKD. In DNA form, the CDR3 reads TGTGCCATCCGGGCTAGCGGGGGGCTGGGGGATACGCAGTATTTT. This translates into CAIRASGGLGDTQYF.

Here the CDR3 DNA reads TGTGCCAGTAGTCCGGGGACAGGGTGGTATCAGCCCCAGCATTTT. It is translated as CASSPGTGWYQPQHF. J is TRBJ1-5 and V is TRBV19, with 9 positions matching TRBD1. This CDR3 contains 15 residues. The V gene's germline CDR1 is LNHDA and CDR2 SQIVND (reference sequence). V lost 5 bases, J lost 5 bases, and 7 bases stayed unmatched.

The genes are TRBV27 and TRBJ1-6; unclear D gene. CDR1 MNHEY and CDR2 SMNVEV come from the germline V gene (reference sequence). Trimming took 4 bases from V and 5 from J, leaving 18 bases between them. This CDR3 is built from 17 residues. CDR3 in amino acids: CASSWETPAADNSPLHF. The DNA of the CDR3 is TGTGCCAGCAGTTGGGAGACGCCCGCGGCGGATAATTCACCCCTCCACTTT.

Written as DNA, the CDR3 is TGTGCCAGTAGTAGCCCAGGGGGCCCCCTTTCCTACGAGCAGTACTTC. Protein product: CASSSPGGPLSYEQYF. The gene calls are TRBV19 and TRBJ2-7; 8 positions agree with TRBD1. The CDR3 has 16 residues. CDR1 and CDR2 (germline): LNHDA, SQIVND (reference sequence). The junction had 9 bases not matched to a gene; V was cut back by 4 bases and J by 1 base.

This clone was observed a handful of times. The gene calls are TRBV30 and TRBJ2-1; D is perhaps TRBD2 (6 bases). Trimming took 8 bases from V and 7 from J, leaving 18 bases between them. The CDR3 is 13 amino acids. Germline V gives CDR1 GTSNPN, CDR2 SVGIG (reference sequence). Here the CDR3 reads CATLRGAGNEQFF. CDR3 sequence (DNA): TGTGCCACCTTACGAGGGGCGGGGAATGAGCAGTTCTTC.

This chain uses TRBV7-9 with TRBJ2-1; 14 nucleotides match TRBD2. Germline CDR1 and CDR2: SEHNR and FQNEAQ (reference sequence). The ends lost 1 base at V and 10 bases at J; junction bases unmatched: 6. The CDR3 spans 16 residues. CDR3 region: CASSLGLAGGSWEQFF. The CDR3 DNA reads TGTGCCAGCAGCTTAGGACTAGCGGGAGGGAGTTGGGAGCAGTTCTTC.

V is TRBV27 and J is TRBJ2-7; D may be TRBD1 (6 bases). V was cut by 5 bases and J by 5 bases, with 10 bases left in between. Germline CDR1 and CDR2: MNHEY and SMNVEV (reference sequence). The CDR3 is 12 residues long. This CDR3 is CASSPGAHEQYF. CDR3 sequence (DNA): TGTGCCAGCAGTCCAGGGGCCCACGAGCAGTACTTC.

V usage is TRBV30 and J usage is TRBJ1-1, with TRBD1 matching over 9 bases. The V and J ends lost 8 bases and 6 bases, in that order; junction bases with no gene match: 16. The CDR3 extends over 15 amino acids. The germline CDR1 and CDR2 sequences are GTSNPN and SVGIG (reference sequence). This CDR3 is CAGHPGQGGGAEAFF. CDR3 sequence (DNA): TGTGCCGGCCACCCGGGACAGGGCGGTGGTGCTGAAGCTTTCTTT.

This chain joins TRBV4-1 and TRBJ2-1; a weak D match, TRBD2 (5 bases). V dropped 4 bases and J dropped 5 bases, with 18 bases sitting between them. CDR1 MGHRA and CDR2 YSYEKL come from the germline V gene. This CDR3 comprises 16 residues. The CDR3 nucleotides are TGCGCCAGCAGCCCCCTTCCGGGAAGGACGGACAATGAGCAGTTCTTC. It codes for CASSPLPGRTDNEQFF.

The rearrangement joins TRBV27 to TRBJ1-4; TRBD1 agrees at 7 bases. CDR3 length equals 12 residues. CDR1 is MNHEY, CDR2 SMNVEV, per germline (reference sequence). V dropped 4 bases and J dropped 11; count of bases not matched to a gene: 4. In DNA, the CDR3 is TGTGCCAGCAGTTCCCCAGGGGGGAAACTGTTTTTT. It encodes CASSSPGGKLFF. Filled out from reference TRBV27 and TRBJ1-4, the complete variable domain reads EAQVTQNPRYLITVTGKKLTVTCSQNMNHEYMSWYRQDPGLGLRQIYYSMNVEVTDKGDVPEGYKVSRKEKRNFPLILESPSPNQTSLYFCASSSPGGKLFFGSGTQLSVL.

V and J are TRBV3-1 (or the pseudogene TRBV3-2) and TRBJ2-5, with D uncertain. V lost 0 bases and J lost 9, with 20 bases in between. Per the germline V gene, CDR1 is LGHDT and CDR2 is YNNKEL (reference sequence). This CDR3 contains 16 residues. CDR3 nucleotide sequence: TGTGCCAGCAGCCAAGAGGGCCTTTCTCCCAGTGCCCCCCAGTACTTC. Translation: CASSQEGLSPSAPQYF.

The chain joins TRBV27 to TRBJ2-1; D not certain. The germline V gene has CDR1 MNHEY and CDR2 SMNVEV (reference sequence). The CDR3 is 13 residues long. The germline V and J ends were trimmed by 7 bases and 10 bases, with 17 bases remaining between them. DNA for the CDR3: TGTGCCAGCACCTGGGCCGCTTGGGCCGAGCAGTTCTTC. This codes for CASTWAAWAEQFF.

The chain couples TRBV7-8 to TRBJ2-1; D is perhaps TRBD2 (6 bases). CDR3 length: 13 residues. V gave up 4 bases and J gave up 4 bases, with 8 bases separating them. Germline loops: CDR1 SGHVS, CDR2 FQNEAQ. The CDR3 loop reads CASSWGLYNEQFF. CDR3 in DNA: TGTGCCAGCAGCTGGGGACTTTACAATGAGCAGTTCTTC.

The chain uses TRBV9 and TRBJ2-7, with TRBD1 matching over 9 bases. The CDR3 totals 14 residues. J gave up 9 bases and V 3 bases, and 10 bases lay outside the gene matches. Germline V gene sequence: CDR1 SGDLS, CDR2 YYNGEE. The CDR3 DNA reads TGTGCCAGCAGCGCCGACAGGGGGGGCGTCGGGCAGTACTTC. This codes for CASSADRGGVGQYF. The full variable domain, rest sourced from reference TRBV9 and TRBJ2-7, is DSGVTQTPKHLITATGQRVTLRCSPRSGDLSVYWYQQSLDQGLQFLIQYYNGEERAKGNILERFSAQQFPDLHSELNLSSLELGDSALYFCASSADRGGVGQYFGPGTRLTVT.

The chain uses TRBV7-9 and TRBJ2-5; 9 nucleotides line up with TRBD1. CDR1 and CDR2 (germline): SEHNR, FQNEAQ (reference sequence). The CDR3 is 16 amino acids. Trimming took 7 bases from V and 5 from J; bases not matched to a gene: 14. The CDR3 DNA is TGTGCCAGCATCCCGGGACAGGGTGCGTGGGGGGAGACCCAGTACTTC. It is translated as CASIPGQGAWGETQYF.

This chain links TRBV24-1 with TRBJ2-7, with TRBD1 identical over 8 bases. The CDR3 contains 16 residues. Looked up from germline, CDR1 is KGHDR and CDR2 is SFDVKD. The V gene end was trimmed by 4 bases and the J gene end by 6 bases; junction bases not matched to a gene: 13. Written as DNA, the CDR3 is TGTGCCACCAGTGAGACTACCCCGGGACAGGAAGGCGAGCAGTACTTC. Translating gives CATSETTPGQEGEQYF.

The chain carries TRBV7-9 and TRBJ2-7; D is undetermined. The CDR3 has 14 residues. V gave up 5 bases and J gave up 2 bases, with 13 bases separating them. Germline-derived CDR1 and CDR2 are SEHNR and FQNEAQ (reference sequence). CDR3 sequence: CASSGPYQAYEQYF. DNA for the CDR3: TGTGCCAGCAGCGGTCCCTACCAGGCCTACGAGCAGTACTTC. Looking up the rest from reference TRBV7-9 and TRBJ2-7 gives the full variable domain: DTGVSQNPRHKITKRGQNVTFRCDPISEHNRLYWYRQTLGQGPEFLTYFQNEAQLEKSRLLSDRFSAERPKGSFSTLEIQRTEQGDSAMYLCASSGPYQAYEQYFGPGTRLTVT.

V and J are TRBV2 and TRBJ2-7; 11 bases line up with TRBD1. The germline V gene has CDR1 SNHLY and CDR2 FYNNEI. V lost 6 bases to trimming and J lost 1 base; unmatched junction nucleotides: 5. The CDR3 is 15 amino acids. In nucleotides, the CDR3 is TGTGCCAGCAGCCCCGGACAGGGGGCGTCCTACGAGCAGTACTTC. This gives the protein CASSPGQGASYEQYF.

The chain is built from TRBV3-1 (or the pseudogene TRBV3-2) and TRBJ2-7; D is undetermined. Germline V gene sequence: CDR1 LGHDT, CDR2 YNNKEL (reference sequence). The germline V and J ends were trimmed by 8 bases and 3 bases, with 14 bases remaining between them. The CDR3 runs to 13 residues. CDR3 in amino acids: CASGPKRVYEQYF. As DNA, the CDR3 is TGTGCCAGCGGTCCCAAGCGCGTCTACGAGCAGTACTTC.

A single count supports this clone. This chain links TRBV3-1 (or the pseudogene TRBV3-2) with TRBJ1-5; a possible D gene is TRBD1 (5 bases). Germline CDR1 and CDR2: LGHDT and YNNKEL (reference sequence). The CDR3 has 12 amino acids. V was cut by 1 base and J by 15 bases, with 13 bases left in between. DNA for the CDR3: TGTGCCAGCAGCCAAGCCGGGGGGATTATGCATTTT. Translation gives CASSQAGGIMHF.

The chain couples TRBV5-1 to TRBJ1-4; 9 bases map to TRBD1. The CDR3 is made up of 12 amino acids. Germline-derived CDR1 and CDR2 are SGHRS and YFSETQ. The V and J ends lost 3 bases and 16 bases, in that order; junction bases with no gene match: 7. CDR3 sequence: CASSSQGATRFF. CDR3 DNA sequence: TGCGCCAGCAGCTCACAGGGGGCTACCCGGTTTTTT.